The TCR beta chain described here comes from a study of cytotoxic CD8 clonotypes in ibrutinib-treated CLL. V was trimmed by 5 bases and J by 5 bases, leaving 12 bases between them. The CDR3 has 13 amino acids. The germline gives CDR1 SEHNR, CDR2 FQNEAQ (reference sequence). Measured with immunoSEQ multiplex PCR; TCRdb has only the in-frame clones, and not every one. The sample carries 45,000 or so clones, 45% to 60% recorded once. V and J are TRBV7-9 and TRBJ1-1, with D perhaps matching TRBD1 (5 bases). The sequence derives from a human donor with chronic lymphocytic leukemia. This specimen was PBMCs, taken after 24 months of ibrutinib treatment. The CDR3 is CASSPRAATEAFF. CDR3 sequence (DNA): TGTGCCAGCAGCCCCAGGGCGGCGACTGAAGCTTTCTTT. Complete variable domain (other parts from reference TRBV7-9 and TRBJ1-1): DTGVSQNPRHKITKRGQNVTFRCDPISEHNRLYWYRQTLGQGPEFLTYFQNEAQLEKSRLLSDRFSAERPKGSFSTLEIQRTEQGDSAMYLCASSPRAATEAFFGQGTRLTVV.